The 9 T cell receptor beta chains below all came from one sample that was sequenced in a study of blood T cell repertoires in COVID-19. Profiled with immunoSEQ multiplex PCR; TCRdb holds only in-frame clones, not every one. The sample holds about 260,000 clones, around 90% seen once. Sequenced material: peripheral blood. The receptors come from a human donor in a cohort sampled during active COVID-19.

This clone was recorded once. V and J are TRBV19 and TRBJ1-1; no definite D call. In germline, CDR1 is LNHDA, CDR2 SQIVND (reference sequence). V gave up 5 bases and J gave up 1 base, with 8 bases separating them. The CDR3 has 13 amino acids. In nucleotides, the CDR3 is TGTGCCAGTAGTGATGCAGGGAACACTGAAGCTTTCTTT. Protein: CASSDAGNTEAFF.

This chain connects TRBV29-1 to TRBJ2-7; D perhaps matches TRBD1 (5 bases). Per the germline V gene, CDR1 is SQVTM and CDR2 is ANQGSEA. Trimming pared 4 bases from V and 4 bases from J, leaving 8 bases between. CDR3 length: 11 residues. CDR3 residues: CSVVQGYEQYF. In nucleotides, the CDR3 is TGCAGCGTTGTTCAGGGTTACGAGCAGTACTTC.

CDR3 residues: CASSSPPTSAQGDTGELFF. The CDR3 bases are TGTGCCAGCAGCTCGCCCCCGACTAGCGCCCAAGGGGACACCGGGGAGCTGTTTTTT. The J gene is TRBJ2-2, the V gene TRBV5-4; 8 nucleotides align to TRBD2. CDR1 SGHNT and CDR2 YYREEE come from the germline V gene (reference sequence). With 3 bases clipped from V and 3 bases from J, the junction kept 16 bases outside the gene matches. The CDR3 is 19 amino acids.

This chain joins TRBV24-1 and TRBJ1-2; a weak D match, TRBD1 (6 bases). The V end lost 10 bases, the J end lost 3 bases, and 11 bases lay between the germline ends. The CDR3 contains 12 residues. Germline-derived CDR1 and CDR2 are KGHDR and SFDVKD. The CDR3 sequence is CATRGSDYGYTF. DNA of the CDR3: TGTGCCACAAGGGGGAGCGACTATGGCTACACCTTC.

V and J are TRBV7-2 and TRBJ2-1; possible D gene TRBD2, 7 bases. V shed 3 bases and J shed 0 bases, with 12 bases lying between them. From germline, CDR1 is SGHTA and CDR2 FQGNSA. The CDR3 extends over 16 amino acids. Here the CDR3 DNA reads TGTGCCAGCAGCTTCATAGGGGGGGACTCCTACAATGAGCAGTTCTTC. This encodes CASSFIGGDSYNEQFF.

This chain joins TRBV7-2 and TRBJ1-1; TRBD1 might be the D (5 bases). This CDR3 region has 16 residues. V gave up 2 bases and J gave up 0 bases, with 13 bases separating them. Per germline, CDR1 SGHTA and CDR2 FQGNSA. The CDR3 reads CASSLPPRGVNTEAFF. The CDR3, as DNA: TGTGCCAGCAGCTTACCCCCTCGGGGGGTGAACACTGAAGCTTTCTTT.

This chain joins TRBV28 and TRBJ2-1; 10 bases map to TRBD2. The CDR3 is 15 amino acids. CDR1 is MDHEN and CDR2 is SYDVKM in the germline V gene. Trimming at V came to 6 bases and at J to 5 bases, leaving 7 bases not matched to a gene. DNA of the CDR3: TGTGCCAGCAGACCCAGGACTAGCGGTAACAATGAGCAGTTCTTC. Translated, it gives CASRPRTSGNNEQFF.

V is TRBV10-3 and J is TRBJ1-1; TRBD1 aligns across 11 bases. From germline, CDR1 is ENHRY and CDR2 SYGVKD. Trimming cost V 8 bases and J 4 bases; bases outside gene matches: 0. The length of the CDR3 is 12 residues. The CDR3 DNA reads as TGTGCCATCGGGACAGGGGGCACTGAAGCTTTCTTT. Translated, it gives CAIGTGGTEAFF.

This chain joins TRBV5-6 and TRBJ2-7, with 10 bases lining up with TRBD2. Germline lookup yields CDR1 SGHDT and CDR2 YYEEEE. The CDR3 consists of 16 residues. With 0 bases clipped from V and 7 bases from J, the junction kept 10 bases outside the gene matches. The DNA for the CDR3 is TGTGCCAGCAGCTTGGTACTAGCGGGGACTCTACGGGAGCAGTACTTC. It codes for CASSLVLAGTLREQYF.